A single sample is the source of the 17 T cell receptor beta chains below, sequenced in a study of shared clonotypes between healthy human individuals. Profiled with immunoSEQ multiplex PCR; TCRdb holds only in-frame clones, not every one. This sample has about 1.1 million clones, with approximately 80% found just once. The specimen was memory CD4+ T cells from PBMCs. This sample's subset: CD45RA-negative fraction. Receptor source: a man aged 18 to 30 in good health. Some clones in this sample may be carry-over from other donors' samples.

Only a few counts were recorded for this clone. The chain is built from TRBV29-1 and TRBJ2-1; maybe TRBD1 (6 bases). The CDR3 is made up of 12 amino acids. Trimming cost V 6 bases and J 9 bases, with 15 bases left between them. CDR1 and CDR2 from the germline V gene are SQVTM and ANQGSEA. In nucleotides, the CDR3 is TGCAGCGTCCGACAGGCCGCTGGTGAGCAGTTCTTC. Amino acid sequence: CSVRQAAGEQFF.

This clone was seen more than once but under ten times. V gene TRBV2 combines with J gene TRBJ2-7; 8 positions agree with TRBD2. The CDR3 runs to 14 residues. The germline V gene encodes CDR1 SNHLY and CDR2 FYNNEI. Trimming at V came to 8 bases and at J to 0 bases, leaving 6 bases not matched to a gene. CDR3 bases: TGTGCCAGCGGAGCGGGAGTGGGCTCCTACGAGCAGTACTTC. It codes for CASGAGVGSYEQYF.

The chain couples TRBV7-3 to TRBJ2-3; 10 nucleotides agree with TRBD2. Germline V gene lookup returns CDR1 SGHTA and CDR2 FQGTGA. After removal of 5 bases from V and 8 bases from J, the junction contained 10 bases not matched to a gene. The CDR3 is made up of 15 amino acids. CDR3 amino acids: CASSLGLAAPGTQYF. The CDR3 region has the DNA TGTGCCAGCAGCCTTGGACTAGCGGCCCCCGGTACGCAGTATTTT.

The gene calls are TRBV10-3 and TRBJ2-7; TRBD2 is a possible D gene (5 bases). In germline, CDR1 is ENHRY, CDR2 SYGVKD. V was pared by 6 bases and J by 3 bases, with 15 bases between. The CDR3 covers 14 residues. DNA of the CDR3: TGTGCCATCAGGCCCGGGATCTACAACTACGAGCAGTACTTC. It yields the protein CAIRPGIYNYEQYF.

Only a few counts were recorded for this clone. The chain has TRBV19 and TRBJ1-5, with D possibly TRBD1 on 5 matching bases. This CDR3 has 17 amino acids. CDR1 is LNHDA and CDR2 is SQIVND in the germline V gene (reference sequence). Trimming pared 4 bases from V and 1 base from J, leaving 17 bases between. The CDR3 loop reads CASSTGPWAGSNQPQHF. The CDR3 DNA reads as TGTGCCAGTAGTACCGGGCCCTGGGCAGGGAGCAATCAGCCCCAGCATTTT.

This clone was seen once. The rearrangement links TRBV9 to TRBJ2-1; TRBD1 might be the D (6 bases). V gave up 3 bases and J gave up 0 bases, with 22 bases separating them. The CDR3 spans 19 residues. The germline V gene encodes CDR1 SGDLS and CDR2 YYNGEE. CDR3 sequence reads: CASSEREGGTPSSYNEQFF. In nucleotides, the CDR3 is TGTGCCAGCAGCGAGAGGGAAGGGGGAACTCCCAGCTCCTACAATGAGCAGTTCTTC.

A note on this clone: A read error likely explains this, since a far larger clone differs by one base. The chain couples TRBV7-9 to TRBJ1-1, with D unresolved. Trimming removed 5 bases at V and 1 base at J, with 8 bases between. The CDR3 is 13 amino acids. The germline V gene has CDR1 SEHNR and CDR2 FQNEAQ (reference sequence). The CDR3 reads CASSQGPNTEAFF. Here the CDR3 DNA reads TGTGCCAGCAGCCAAGGACCGAACACTGAAGCTTTCTTT.

The rearrangement uses TRBV27 and TRBJ2-7; 7 nucleotides agree with TRBD1. J lost 3 bases, V lost 5 bases, and 10 bases had no gene match. This CDR3 region has 15 residues. Germline loops: CDR1 MNHEY, CDR2 SMNVEV (reference sequence). The CDR3 DNA is TGTGCCAGCAGTCCCCGACAGGGACGGGGCTACGAGCAGTACTTC. The encoded protein is CASSPRQGRGYEQYF.

Concerning this clone itself: The junction differs from germline at one of its ends, possibly a read error. This chain uses TRBV2 with TRBJ1-5; D is unresolved. The length of the CDR3 is 13 residues. Germline values: CDR1 SNHLY, CDR2 FYNNEI. CDR3 region: CASTDGEQQPKHF. The CDR3 bases are TGTGCCAGCACGGACGGCGAACAACAGCCCAAGCATTTT.

V is TRBV29-1 and J is TRBJ2-3; D gene unclear. The V gene's germline CDR1 is SQVTM and CDR2 ANQGSEA. V lost 7 bases to trimming and J lost 3 bases, with 20 bases between them. CDR3 size: 15 residues. The chain's CDR3 is CSADLTAGRTDTQYF. CDR3 sequence (DNA): TGCAGCGCCGACCTTACCGCAGGAAGGACAGATACGCAGTATTTT.

As concerns this clone: The same CDR3 arises from other DNA sequences in this sample as well. The V and J genes are TRBV18 and TRBJ2-5, with TRBD1 matching 7 bases. This CDR3 has 14 residues. The germline V gene encodes CDR1 KGHSH and CDR2 LQKENI. The V and J ends lost 3 bases and 2 bases, in that order; junction bases with no gene match: 3. CDR3 loop: CASSPGQPQETQYF. CDR3 sequence (DNA): TGTGCCAGCTCACCGGGACAGCCACAAGAGACCCAGTACTTC. Variable domain in full (rest from reference TRBV18 and TRBJ2-5): NAGVMQNPRHLVRRRGQEARLRCSPMKGHSHVYWYRQLPEEGLKFMVYLQKENIIDESGMPKERFSAEFPKEGPSILRIQQVVRGDSAAYFCASSPGQPQETQYFGPGTRLLVL.

The chain joins TRBV11-1 to TRBJ2-7; TRBD1 agrees at 7 bases. The CDR3 extends over 15 amino acids. The germline V gene has CDR1 SGHAT and CDR2 FQDESV (reference sequence). V lost 5 bases, J lost 1 base, and 8 bases stayed unmatched. CDR3 amino acids: CASSPLPGQSYEQYF. DNA for the CDR3: TGTGCCAGCAGCCCTCTGCCGGGACAGTCCTACGAGCAGTACTTC.

J is TRBJ2-5 and V is TRBV2; 8 nucleotides match TRBD1. The length of the CDR3 is 13 residues. Germline-derived CDR1 and CDR2 are SNHLY and FYNNEI. J was trimmed by 2 bases and V by 7 bases; bases with no gene match: 3. The CDR3, as DNA: TGTGCCAGCAATGACAGGGGACAAGAGACCCAGTACTTC. This sequence encodes CASNDRGQETQYF.

This clone was recorded many times. This chain connects TRBV18 to TRBJ1-5, with D maybe TRBD1 (6 bases). The CDR3 sequence is 15 residues long. Germline-derived CDR1 and CDR2 are KGHSH and LQKENI. V was cut by 2 bases and J by 3 bases, with 11 bases left in between. The DNA for the CDR3 is TGTGCCAGCTCACCAAACCAGGGGTCCAATCAGCCCCAGCATTTT. As protein: CASSPNQGSNQPQHF.

The chain has TRBV5-6 and TRBJ1-4; 8 bases align to TRBD1. With V trimmed by 3 bases and J by 5 bases, 9 bases remained unmatched. CDR1 and CDR2 from the germline V gene are SGHDT and YYEEEE. This CDR3 spans 16 amino acids. The CDR3 reads CASSYRRTGTNEKLFF. The DNA of the CDR3 is TGTGCCAGCAGCTACCGACGGACAGGGACGAATGAAAAACTGTTTTTT.

This clone was observed a few times. The V and J genes are TRBV28 and TRBJ2-7, with D hard to call. This CDR3 is built from 13 residues. Trimming took 7 bases from V and 5 from J, leaving 15 bases between them. Germline V gene sequence: CDR1 MDHEN, CDR2 SYDVKM. CDR3 sequence reads: CASISWTTNEQYF. The CDR3 nucleotides are TGTGCCAGCATTTCGTGGACCACCAACGAGCAGTACTTC.

The genes are TRBV9 and TRBJ1-3; D is undetermined. Germline CDR1 is SGDLS and CDR2 is YYNGEE. The length of the CDR3 is 15 residues. Trimming took 1 base from V and 0 from J, leaving 8 bases between them. The CDR3 reads CASSVLGVSGNTIYF. CDR3 DNA: TGTGCCAGCAGCGTACTCGGGGTCTCTGGAAACACCATATATTTT.